A selection of T cell receptor beta chains follows, all from one sample in a study of beta chain features in type 1 diabetes. Some clones are missing from TCRdb's copy, which holds only in-frame ones; the method was immunoSEQ multiplex PCR. The sample has approximately 730,000 clones; 10% to 15% are singletons. The sequenced sample consisted of naive CD4+ T cells from blood. These receptors all come from a man aged 18 to 30 with type 1 diabetes. Each CDR3 is given with its conserved first and last residue. The D gene is left open where the match is weak. Clone sizes are given selectively: once, few, many, or a class where the clone is expanded.

D gene	V gene	clone size	J gene	CDR3 DNA	CDR3 protein
-	TRBV14	few	TRBJ2-3	TGTGCCAGCAGCCAAGTTAACAGGGGCACAGATACGCAGTATTTT	CASSQVNRGTDTQYF
-	TRBV7-2	few	TRBJ1-1	TGTGCCAGCAGCCTTACAGGGCACGCTGAAGCTTTCTTT	CASSLTGHAEAFF
-	TRBV10-3	few	TRBJ2-1	TGTGCCATCAGTGCGGAGGCGGGGCCGAGTGAGCAGTTCTTC	CAISAEAGPSEQFF
-	TRBV19	few	TRBJ1-1	TGTGCCAGTAAGGCTAACACTGAAGCTTTCTTT	CASKANTEAFF
TRBD2	TRBV5-1	-	TRBJ2-5	TGCGCCAGCAGCGCCACTAGCGGGGAATACCAAGAGACCCAGTACTTC	CASSATSGEYQETQYF
-	TRBV6-5	few	TRBJ2-7	TGTGCCAGCAGGAAGGGTTTAAGCTCCTACGAGCAGTACTTC	CASRKGLSSYEQYF
-	TRBV30	-	TRBJ1-2	TGTGCCTGGACAGGGACCCCGCTTGGCTACACCTTC	CAWTGTPLGYTF
-	TRBV2	few	TRBJ2-5	TGTGCCAGCAGTGAAGTGGGTCAGGTGAGGACCCAGTACTTC	CASSEVGQVRTQYF
-	TRBV6-1	-	TRBJ1-1	TGTGCCAGCAGTGTCGAAACTGAAGCTTTCTTT	CASSVETEAFF
-	TRBV4-1	-	TRBJ2-2	TGCGCCAGCAGCCCTTTGGGATCTCGACAGCGACTCGGGGAGCTGTTTTTT	CASSPLGSRQRLGELFF
TRBD2	TRBV28	-	TRBJ2-5	TGTGCCAGCAGTTTGGGCGGGGGGTTACAAGAGACCCAGTACTTC	CASSLGGGLQETQYF
TRBD1	TRBV6-5	-	TRBJ1-4	TGTGCCAGCAGTTACGCGGGACAGGGTAACGAAAAACTGTTTTTT	CASSYAGQGNEKLFF
-	TRBV4-1	few	TRBJ2-7	TGCGCCAGCAGCCAACCCTATATCTCCTACGAGCAGTACTTC	CASSQPYISYEQYF